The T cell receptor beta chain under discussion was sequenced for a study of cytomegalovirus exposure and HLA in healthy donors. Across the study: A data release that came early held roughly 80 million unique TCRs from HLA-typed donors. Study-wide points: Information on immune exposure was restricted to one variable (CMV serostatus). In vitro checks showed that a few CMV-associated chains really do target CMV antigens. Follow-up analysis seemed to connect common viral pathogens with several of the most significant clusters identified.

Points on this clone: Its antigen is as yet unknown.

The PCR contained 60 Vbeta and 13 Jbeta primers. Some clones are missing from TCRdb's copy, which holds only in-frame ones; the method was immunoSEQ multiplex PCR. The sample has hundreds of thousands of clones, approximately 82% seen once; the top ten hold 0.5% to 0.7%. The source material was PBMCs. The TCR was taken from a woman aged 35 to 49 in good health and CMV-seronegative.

The CDR3 region is CASSPDSLESYEQYF. The CDR3 DNA reads as TGTGCCAGCAGCCCGGACTCTTTAGAGTCCTACGAGCAGTACTTC. The chain links TRBV7-6 to TRBJ2-7, with D possibly TRBD2 on 5 matching bases. The V gene lost 5 bases and the J gene lost 1 base, with 15 bases spanning the gap. Germline loops: CDR1 SGHVS, CDR2 FNYEAQ. The CDR3 spans 15 residues.